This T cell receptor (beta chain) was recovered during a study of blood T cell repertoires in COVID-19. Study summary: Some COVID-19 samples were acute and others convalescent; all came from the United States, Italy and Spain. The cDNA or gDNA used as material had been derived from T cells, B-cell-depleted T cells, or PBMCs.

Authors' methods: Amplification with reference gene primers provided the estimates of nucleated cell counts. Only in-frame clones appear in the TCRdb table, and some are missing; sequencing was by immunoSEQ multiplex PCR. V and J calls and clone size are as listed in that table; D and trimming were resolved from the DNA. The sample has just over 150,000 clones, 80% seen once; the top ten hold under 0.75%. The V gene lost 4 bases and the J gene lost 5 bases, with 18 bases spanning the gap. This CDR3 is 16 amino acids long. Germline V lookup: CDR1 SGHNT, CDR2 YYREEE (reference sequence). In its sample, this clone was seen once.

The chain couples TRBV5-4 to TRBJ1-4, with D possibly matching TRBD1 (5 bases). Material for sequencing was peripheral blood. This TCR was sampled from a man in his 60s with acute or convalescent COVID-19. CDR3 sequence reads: CASSQKSGTSNEKLFF. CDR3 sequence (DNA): TGTGCCAGCAGCCAAAAGTCGGGGACTTCAAATGAAAAACTGTTTTTT. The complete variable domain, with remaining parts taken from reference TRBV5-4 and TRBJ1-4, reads ETGVTQSPTHLIKTRGQQVTLRCSSQSGHNTVSWYQQALGQGPQFIFQYYREEENGRGNFPPRFSGLQFPNYSSELNVNALELDDSALYLCASSQKSGTSNEKLFFGSGTQLSVL.